These 24 T cell receptor beta chains came from one sample sequenced in a study of shared clonotypes between healthy human individuals. Some clones are missing from TCRdb's copy, which holds only in-frame ones; the method was immunoSEQ multiplex PCR. The sample contains millions of clones, about 95% of which appear only once. Material: naive CD4+ T cells sorted from blood. Subset in this sample: CD45RA+ positively selected. The receptors come from a man aged 18 to 30 in good health.

The chain carries TRBV27 and TRBJ2-3; D is ambiguous. Germline assignment: CDR1 MNHEY and CDR2 SMNVEV (reference sequence). The V end lost 0 bases, the J end lost 11 bases, and 9 bases lay between the germline ends. The CDR3 extends over 12 amino acids. The CDR3 coding sequence is TGTGCCAGCAGTTTATCCCCGGGCGGGCAGTATTTT. This translates into CASSLSPGGQYF.

Details on this clone: This sample includes further DNA sequences coding for the same CDR3. V gene TRBV5-1 combines with J gene TRBJ1-6; 9 bases are shared with TRBD1. CDR3 length: 17 residues. Germline V gene data show CDR1 as SGHRS and CDR2 as YFSETQ. Losses at the gene ends were 4 bases for V and 0 bases for J; bases not matched to a gene: 5. The CDR3 coding sequence is TGCGCCAGCAGCCTCGACAGGGGGTCCTCCTATAATTCACCCCTCCACTTT. Residues: CASSLDRGSSYNSPLHF.

The V gene is TRBV7-3, the J gene TRBJ2-1; D might be TRBD1 or TRBD2, each matching 5 bases. CDR3 size: 14 residues. CDR1 is SGHTA, CDR2 FQGTGA, per germline. V shed 4 bases and J shed 7 bases, with 14 bases lying between them. In DNA, the CDR3 is TGTGCCAGCAGCTGGGGACCCCGAACGAATGAGCAGTTCTTC. Amino acid sequence: CASSWGPRTNEQFF.

Written as DNA, the CDR3 is TGCGCCAGCAGCCAAGGAGCGGGTGCTATCTACCTTTCCCACGAGCAGTACTTC. It specifies CASSQGAGAIYLSHEQYF. This rearrangement joins TRBV4-1 to TRBJ2-7, with D maybe TRBD2 (6 bases). The CDR3 runs to 18 residues. From germline, CDR1 is MGHRA and CDR2 YSYEKL. Trimming removed 1 base at V and 5 bases at J, with 24 bases between.

The V call is TRBV30, the J call TRBJ1-2; 7 positions match TRBD1. The CDR3 extends over 11 amino acids. V lost 5 bases to trimming and J lost 3 bases; unmatched junction nucleotides: 0. Germline CDR1 reads GTSNPN; CDR2 reads SVGIG (reference sequence). As DNA, the CDR3 is TGTGCCTGGCAGGGGGACTATGGCTACACCTTC. Its translation: CAWQGDYGYTF.

The V call is TRBV28, the J call TRBJ2-7, with D perhaps matching TRBD1 or TRBD2 (5 bases each). The CDR3 contains 14 residues. The V gene's germline CDR1 is MDHEN and CDR2 SYDVKM. The V gene lost 6 bases and the J gene lost 3 bases, with 15 bases spanning the gap. The CDR3 here is CASRRTGTDYEQYF. The CDR3 coding sequence is TGTGCCAGCAGACGTACCGGGACGGACTACGAGCAGTACTTC.

The chain joins TRBV5-1 to TRBJ2-5; D possibly uses TRBD1 or TRBD2 (5 bases each). V was pared by 4 bases and J by 7 bases, with 14 bases between. Germline lookup yields CDR1 SGHRS and CDR2 YFSETQ. The CDR3 is 13 residues long. CDR3 bases: TGCGCCAGCAGCATCTCGGGACGCATGACCCAGTACTTC. This gives the protein CASSISGRMTQYF.

V usage is TRBV11-2 and J usage is TRBJ2-6; D not resolved. The V and J ends lost 0 bases and 4 bases respectively, with 19 bases between them. Germline V gene lookup returns CDR1 SGHAT and CDR2 FQNNGV. This CDR3 has 19 residues. CDR3 coding DNA: TGTGCCAGCAGCTTAGATCGCGGACGTCGGAGTTCAGGGGCCAACGTCCTGACTTTC. It yields the protein CASSLDRGRRSSGANVLTF.

The rearrangement uses TRBV6-6 and TRBJ2-5, with 10 bases matching TRBD1. The CDR3 totals 16 residues. V was clipped by 0 bases and J by 7 bases; unmatched bases: 8. Looked up from germline, CDR1 is MNHNY and CDR2 is SVGAGI (reference sequence). CDR3 sequence (DNA): TGTGCCAGCAGTTACTCGAGGGACAGGGGCGGAATGACCCAGTACTTC. Protein sequence: CASSYSRDRGGMTQYF.

The rearrangement links TRBV6-1 to TRBJ2-5, with TRBD2 identical over 12 bases. The junction had 5 bases not matched to a gene; V was cut back by 10 bases and J by 5 bases. Germline V lookup: CDR1 MNHNS, CDR2 SASEGT. This CDR3 has 13 residues. The CDR3 DNA reads as TGTGCCACACGGACTAGCGGGATTGAGACCCAGTACTTC. As protein: CATRTSGIETQYF.

This sequence joins TRBV30 and TRBJ1-5, with 8 bases aligning to TRBD1. The CDR3 has 13 residues. Germline lookup yields CDR1 GTSNPN and CDR2 SVGIG (reference sequence). The ends lost 6 bases at V and 6 bases at J; junction bases unmatched: 7. The CDR3 loop reads CACSTGGGQPQHF. Here the CDR3 DNA reads TGTGCCTGCTCTACAGGGGGGGGTCAGCCCCAGCATTTT.

The rearrangement links TRBV27 to TRBJ2-2; no definite D call. Deletions cut 2 bases from V and 6 bases from J, with 7 bases between. The CDR3 runs 13 residues. CDR1 and CDR2 (germline): MNHEY, SMNVEV (reference sequence). The CDR3 coding sequence is TGTGCCAGCAGTTTAAGGGTTGCCGGGGAGCTGTTTTTT. This codes for CASSLRVAGELFF.

This chain connects TRBV6-6 to TRBJ2-3; 7 positions agree with TRBD1. The junction had 6 bases not matched to a gene; V was cut back by 2 bases and J by 7 bases. The V gene's germline CDR1 is MNHNY and CDR2 SVGAGI (reference sequence). The length of the CDR3 is 14 residues. CDR3 bases: TGTGCCAGCAGTTACGAACAGGGGTGGAATACGCAGTATTTT. Amino acids: CASSYEQGWNTQYF.

The V and J genes are TRBV6-1 and TRBJ2-1, with TRBD2 matching 10 bases. Trimming at V came to 2 bases and at J to 10 bases, leaving 8 bases not matched to a gene. The CDR3 is 15 residues long. Germline V gene data show CDR1 as MNHNS and CDR2 as SASEGT. The CDR3 DNA reads TGTGCCAGCAGTGAAAGTCTAGCGGGAGCGGGGGAGCAGTTCTTC. Protein: CASSESLAGAGEQFF.

As regards this clone: The same CDR3 is also encoded by other DNA sequences in this sample. The V gene is TRBV7-8, the J gene TRBJ2-7, with D possibly TRBD1 on 6 matching bases. With 1 base removed from V and 2 bases from J, the gap between germline ends came to 9 bases. The CDR3 contains 14 residues. Per germline, CDR1 SGHVS and CDR2 FQNEAQ. CDR3 nucleotide sequence: TGTGCCAGCAGCTTAGAACAGGGCACCTACGAGCAGTACTTC. The encoded protein is CASSLEQGTYEQYF.

The chain has TRBV2 and TRBJ1-2; a weak D match, TRBD1 (5 bases). The CDR3 sequence is 13 residues long. With 1 base removed from V and 7 bases from J, the gap between germline ends came to 10 bases. CDR1 is SNHLY and CDR2 is FYNNEI in the germline V gene. The chain's CDR3 is CASSEGGAGGYTF. The CDR3 DNA sequence: TGTGCCAGCAGTGAAGGCGGGGCCGGTGGCTACACCTTC.

This rearrangement joins TRBV29-1 to TRBJ2-2, with D possibly TRBD2 on 6 matching bases. The germline gives CDR1 SQVTM, CDR2 ANQGSEA. This CDR3 region has 15 residues. Trimming took off 3 bases at V and 0 bases at J, with 11 bases between the two ends. CDR3 DNA sequence: TGCAGCGTTGACGGGGAGGAAACGAACACCGGGGAGCTGTTTTTT. It specifies CSVDGEETNTGELFF.

The chain employs TRBV5-1 and TRBJ2-7; TRBD2 matches 9 bases. Germline CDR1 reads SGHRS; CDR2 reads YFSETQ. After removal of 0 bases from V and 7 bases from J, the junction contained 14 bases not matched to a gene. CDR3 length: 17 residues. This CDR3 reads CASSLAPLLAGGKEQYF. CDR3 coding DNA: TGCGCCAGCAGCTTGGCTCCTCTACTCGCGGGGGGGAAGGAGCAGTACTTC.

This clone was seen only once. The chain uses TRBV7-6 and TRBJ2-4, with D perhaps being TRBD1 or TRBD2 (5 bases each). The CDR3 is 14 amino acids. Germline V gene sequence: CDR1 SGHVS, CDR2 FNYEAQ. Deletions cut 1 base from V and 8 bases from J, with 12 bases between. The DNA for the CDR3 is TGTGCCAGCAGCTTAGAAAGGGTGGGGGACATTCAGTACTTC. It encodes CASSLERVGDIQYF.

The chain couples TRBV14 to TRBJ2-5; D is unclear. V lost 5 bases, J lost 2 bases, and 12 bases lay in between. The germline CDR1 and CDR2 sequences are SGHDN and FVKESK. This CDR3 comprises 14 residues. For the CDR3, the DNA is TGTGCCAGCAGCAACTACAGAGTACAAGAGACCCAGTACTTC. Translating it yields CASSNYRVQETQYF.

This sequence joins TRBV6-6 and TRBJ2-2; 15 nucleotides line up with TRBD2. V gave up 6 bases and J gave up 5 bases; unmatched junction bases: 4. The germline gives CDR1 MNHNY, CDR2 SVGAGI (reference sequence). The CDR3 has 16 residues. The CDR3 region has the DNA TGTGCCAGCAGCCCGGGACTAGCGGGAGGAACCGGGGAGCTGTTTTTT. It codes for CASSPGLAGGTGELFF.

V and J are TRBV11-2 and TRBJ1-3, with a weak D call TRBD1 (6 bases). V shed 1 base and J shed 3 bases, with 10 bases lying between them. Looked up from germline, CDR1 is SGHAT and CDR2 is FQNNGV. The CDR3 contains 15 residues. CDR3: CASSLVSGVGNTIYF. CDR3 in DNA: TGTGCCAGCAGCTTAGTGTCAGGGGTTGGAAACACCATATATTTT.

The chain couples TRBV27 to TRBJ1-1; D might be TRBD1 (5 bases). The germline gives CDR1 MNHEY, CDR2 SMNVEV (reference sequence). Trimming stripped 10 bases from V and 5 bases from J, with 23 bases between. This CDR3 region has 15 residues. The CDR3: CATHARSAGLTEAFF. In nucleotides, the CDR3 is TGTGCCACGCACGCCCGGTCGGCAGGGTTGACTGAAGCTTTCTTT.

The chain recombines TRBV7-2 with TRBJ2-1, with D possibly called TRBD1 or TRBD2 (5 bases each). The germline V gene has CDR1 SGHTA and CDR2 FQGNSA. The CDR3 is 15 residues long. V was cut by 4 bases and J by 6 bases, with 16 bases left in between. CDR3 residues: CASSSGRMKGNEQFF. CDR3 bases: TGTGCCAGCAGCTCGGGACGTATGAAAGGCAATGAGCAGTTCTTC.